Shown below are 5 T cell receptor beta chains from a single sample sequenced in a study of T cells in Graves' hyperthyroidism and ophthalmopathy. Authors of the study amplified TCR beta CDR3 regions from RNA transcripts. Initially, a first-round RT-PCR of the TCR CDR3 employed the HTBI primer set. Each CDR3 protein is one row after TCRdb ran MiXCR on the multiplex PCR reads. The top ten hold 11% of the sample, which has some 400,000 distinct CDR3 sequences, approximately 14% seen once. The sequencing input was blood. The receptors here all came from a woman aged 55-70 years with Graves' hyperthyroidism.

The chain has TRBV7-3 and TRBJ2-1; D is ambiguous. Germline V gene data show CDR1 as SGHTA and CDR2 as FQGTGA. Deletions cut 3 bases from V and 8 bases from J, with 17 bases between. The CDR3 length is 15 residues. CDR3 sequence reads: CASSFSSESRYEQFF. The DNA for the CDR3 is TGTGCCAGCAGCTTCAGCTCAGAATCGAGATATGAGCAGTTCTTC.

This clonotype was detected ten times or more. This chain uses TRBV12-5 with TRBJ2-1; TRBD2 matches 13 bases. CDR1 is LGHNT and CDR2 is FRNRAP in the germline V gene. The CDR3 length is 21 residues. The junction had 17 bases not matched to a gene; V was cut back by 0 bases and J by 6 bases. DNA for the CDR3: TGTGCTAGTGGTTTGGTACTCGATGGGACTAGCGGGACGGAATCCCTCAATGAGCAGTTCTTC. This translates into CASGLVLDGTSGTESLNEQFF.

This clonotype was counted at least ten times. The chain links TRBV20-1 to TRBJ2-5, with a tentative D call TRBD2 (5 bases). The CDR3 totals 15 residues. In germline, CDR1 is DFQATT, CDR2 SNEGSKA (reference sequence). V lost 0 bases and J lost 2, with 13 bases in between. The CDR3 loop is CSARDPSGTQETQYF. DNA for the CDR3: TGCAGTGCTAGAGACCCGAGCGGCACGCAAGAGACCCAGTACTTC.

This clonotype came up a few times. This chain links TRBV30 with TRBJ2-7; TRBD2 aligns across 7 bases. The CDR3 length is 12 residues. V lost 5 bases, J lost 3 bases, and 4 bases stayed unmatched. The germline V gene encodes CDR1 GTSNPN and CDR2 SVGIG (reference sequence). The CDR3 DNA is TGTGCCTGGGAAGGACTAGGCTACGAGCAGTACTTC. Translated, it gives CAWEGLGYEQYF.

The rearrangement uses TRBV27 and TRBJ1-6, with D possibly matching TRBD1 (5 bases). V lost 5 bases, J lost 7 bases, and 12 bases lay in between. The CDR3 consists of 14 residues. Germline V gene lookup returns CDR1 MNHEY and CDR2 SMNVEV (reference sequence). The CDR3 protein is CASSVRAGNSPLHF. The CDR3 DNA follows: TGTGCCAGCAGTGTTCGGGCAGGGAATTCACCCCTCCACTTT.